The 14 T cell receptor beta chains given below trace back to one sample, sequenced in a study of read filtering for tumor transcriptome and immune sequencing. The library was built from roughly 400 ng RNA with molecular barcoded adaptors for alpha/delta and beta/gamma chains. TCRdb fed the reads into MiXCR, producing one record per CDR3 protein. The sample lists roughly 61,000 distinct CDR3 sequences, about 12% seen once, with approximately 16% in the top ten. Material: a population of CD138-negative cells sorted from bone marrow. The receptor source for this set is a donor aged 40 or over with multiple myeloma.

This clonotype showed up just a few times. The DNA of the CDR3 is TGTGCCAGCAGGACAGGGGGCCGAGATGGCTACACCTTC. It yields the protein CASRTGGRDGYTF. V is TRBV28 and J is TRBJ1-2, with 10 nucleotides matching TRBD1. Germline CDR1 reads MDHEN; CDR2 reads SYDVKM. After removal of 6 bases from V and 6 bases from J, the junction contained 4 bases not matched to a gene. The length of the CDR3 is 13 residues.

A few counts support this clonotype. A much larger clone lies one base from this, so it may be a read error. The rearrangement joins TRBV6-1 to TRBJ2-1, with 7 bases aligning to TRBD1. Germline V gene data show CDR1 as MNHNS and CDR2 as SASEGT. The length of the CDR3 is 15 residues. This CDR3 reads CASSETGTVYSEQFF. DNA for the CDR3: TGTGCCAGCAGCGAAACGGGGACAGTGTACAGTGAGCAGTTCTTC.

This clonotype was observed many times. The chain joins TRBV20-1 to TRBJ2-1, with 10 positions matching TRBD2. The ends lost 1 base at V and 10 bases at J; junction bases unmatched: 1. The CDR3 runs 12 residues. The germline V gene encodes CDR1 DFQATT and CDR2 SNEGSKA (reference sequence). The CDR3 loop is CSARGTSGEQFF. The CDR3 bases are TGCAGTGCTAGAGGGACTAGCGGAGAGCAGTTCTTC.

This clonotype turned up a few times. The V call is TRBV18, the J call TRBJ1-5; D is uncertain. Per the germline V gene, CDR1 is KGHSH and CDR2 is LQKENI. The CDR3 length is 15 residues. V was cut by 2 bases and J by 0 bases, with 8 bases left in between. CDR3 sequence (DNA): TGTGCCAGCTCACCAAACAGCAATAGCAATCAGCCCCAGCATTTT. Amino acid sequence: CASSPNSNSNQPQHF. Together with reference TRBV18 and TRBJ1-5, the CDR3 gives the full variable domain: NAGVMQNPRHLVRRRGQEARLRCSPMKGHSHVYWYRQLPEEGLKFMVYLQKENIIDESGMPKERFSAEFPKEGPSILRIQQVVRGDSAAYFCASSPNSNSNQPQHFGDGTRLSIL.

In its sample, this clonotype was seen many times. The V and J genes are TRBV20-1 and TRBJ2-7; no clear D. The germline gives CDR1 DFQATT, CDR2 SNEGSKA (reference sequence). CDR3 size: 8 residues. The CDR3 sequence: CSLNEQYF. In DNA form, the CDR3 reads TGCAGCCTGAATGAGCAGTACTTC.

This clonotype was found many times. The chain recombines TRBV30 with TRBJ1-4; D is possibly TRBD1 (5 bases). Trimming cost V 5 bases and J 0 bases, with 10 bases left between them. The germline V gene encodes CDR1 GTSNPN and CDR2 SVGIG (reference sequence). The CDR3 loop spans 14 amino acids. CDR3 bases: TGTGCCTGGGGGAGGGGCGCAACTAATGAAAAACTGTTTTTT. It codes for CAWGRGATNEKLFF.

Ten or more counts support this clonotype. The chain joins TRBV5-4 to TRBJ2-5; TRBD2 matches 7 bases. The V gene's germline CDR1 is SGHNT and CDR2 YYREEE (reference sequence). This CDR3 is 15 amino acids long. V shed 0 bases and J 2 bases; nucleotides not matched to a gene: 4. CDR3 loop: CASSLAAGEQETQYF. The CDR3 nucleotides read TGTGCCAGCAGCTTGGCCGCGGGGGAGCAAGAGACCCAGTACTTC.

The rearrangement joins TRBV19 to TRBJ2-2; D is uncertain. The CDR3 is 16 residues long. Looked up from germline, CDR1 is LNHDA and CDR2 is SQIVND (reference sequence). Trimming cost V 9 bases and J 4 bases, with 21 bases left between them. The CDR3, as DNA: TGTGCCAGCACACCGAATGTAAAACCAGGCACCGGGGAGCTGTTTTTT. This sequence encodes CASTPNVKPGTGELFF.

This clonotype was seen only a few times. The gene calls are TRBV24-1 and TRBJ2-1, with D maybe TRBD1 (6 bases). The CDR3 length is 11 residues. Germline V gene data show CDR1 as KGHDR and CDR2 as SFDVKD. Trimming shortened V by 9 bases and J by 7 bases, and 9 bases separated the two germline ends. This chain's CDR3 is CATSDRNEQFF. The DNA of the CDR3 is TGTGCCACCTCTGACAGGAATGAGCAGTTCTTC.

This clonotype appeared many times. The genes are TRBV7-3 and TRBJ1-1, with 7 bases that match TRBD1. The CDR3 contains 13 residues. Trimming took 6 bases from V and 3 from J; bases not matched to a gene: 4. Germline V lookup: CDR1 SGHTA, CDR2 FQGTGA. The DNA for the CDR3 is TGTGCCAGCAGGAGGACAGGCCACACTGAAGCTTTCTTT. Translating gives CASRRTGHTEAFF.

This clonotype occurred many times. CDR3 amino acids: CASSWDGEKQFF. The CDR3 DNA reads TGTGCCAGCAGCTGGGACGGAGAAAAGCAGTTCTTC. The chain uses TRBV5-6 and TRBJ2-1; TRBD1 or TRBD2 may be the D gene (5 bases each). Between the trimmed V and J ends, which lost 3 bases and 11 bases, there was a span of 12 bases. This CDR3 contains 12 residues. The germline V gene encodes CDR1 SGHDT and CDR2 YYEEEE. Together with reference TRBV5-6 and TRBJ2-1, the CDR3 gives the full variable domain: DAGVTQSPTHLIKTRGQQVTLRCSPKSGHDTVSWYQQALGQGPQFIFQYYEEEERQRGNFPDRFSGHQFPNYSSELNVNALLLGDSALYLCASSWDGEKQFFGPGTRLTVL.

This clonotype was counted many times. The chain links TRBV29-1 to TRBJ1-5; the D gene is possibly TRBD1 (5 bases). Trimming left V 6 bases short and J 3 bases short, with 12 bases between. CDR3 length: 13 amino acids. Germline V CDR1 and CDR2: SQVTM, ANQGSEA. CDR3 region: CSVQGWDNQPQHF. Here the CDR3 DNA reads TGCAGCGTCCAGGGATGGGACAATCAGCCCCAGCATTTT.

This clonotype came up many times. The chain links TRBV7-9 to TRBJ2-7, with D maybe TRBD2 (5 bases). Germline V CDR1 and CDR2: SEHNR, FQNEAQ (reference sequence). This CDR3 is built from 16 residues. With 5 bases removed from V and 3 bases from J, the gap between germline ends came to 20 bases. DNA for the CDR3: TGTGCCAGCAGCCCCCCAGGAGGCAGAAACTACTACGAGCAGTACTTC. As protein: CASSPPGGRNYYEQYF.

The rearrangement links TRBV3-1 to TRBJ2-1, with D uncertain. CDR1 and CDR2 from the germline V gene are LGHDT and YNNKEL (reference sequence). V was trimmed by 0 bases and J by 9 bases, leaving 9 bases between them. This CDR3 is built from 13 residues. CDR3 amino acids: CASSQDRSSEQFF. The CDR3 DNA is TGTGCCAGCAGCCAAGACCGATCCAGTGAGCAGTTCTTC.